Below are 23 T cell receptor beta chains sequenced from a single sample in a study of cytomegalovirus exposure and HLA in healthy donors. The assay was immunoSEQ multiplex PCR, and TCRdb's table has in-frame clones only and misses some. The table has about 130,000 clones, around nine tenths seen once. What was sequenced was PBMCs. The receptors shown here come from a man aged 30 to 45 in good health and CMV-seronegative.

This sequence joins TRBV27 and TRBJ1-3, with D hard to call. Germline CDR1 MNHEY, CDR2 SMNVEV (reference sequence). The ends were cut back, 3 bases at V and 4 bases at J, with 22 bases in the middle. The CDR3 has 18 amino acids. For the CDR3, the DNA is TGTGCCAGCAGTTTGAGAGGGAACAGATATTTGGCCGGAAACACCATATATTTT. Protein product: CASSLRGNRYLAGNTIYF.

Only a few counts were recorded for this clone. The V call is TRBV25-1, the J call TRBJ1-2; D not certain. Trimming removed 4 bases at V and 4 bases at J, with 7 bases between. This CDR3 has 12 residues. Per germline, CDR1 MGHDK and CDR2 SYGVNS. CDR3 DNA sequence: TGTGCCAGCAGTGGTAACGGCTATGGCTACACCTTC. It is translated as CASSGNGYGYTF.

This rearrangement joins TRBV6-5 to TRBJ2-1; D is perhaps TRBD2 (5 bases). The CDR3 covers 13 residues. V was pared by 5 bases and J by 6 bases, with 11 bases between. Germline V CDR1 and CDR2: MNHEY, SVGAGI. CDR3: CASSSAEGNEQFF. As DNA, the CDR3 is TGTGCCAGCAGTAGCGCTGAGGGCAATGAGCAGTTCTTC.

This clone was detected once. The chain carries TRBV28 and TRBJ1-4, with 8 bases aligning to TRBD1. CDR1 MDHEN and CDR2 SYDVKM come from the germline V gene. After removal of 3 bases from V and 8 bases from J, the junction contained 5 bases not matched to a gene. The CDR3 runs to 14 residues. CDR3 nucleotide sequence: TGTGCCAGCAGTTTTCCCAGGGGGCTCGAAAAACTGTTTTTT. This gives the protein CASSFPRGLEKLFF.

The chain employs TRBV10-3 and TRBJ1-2; a weak D match, TRBD1 (5 bases). CDR1 is ENHRY and CDR2 is SYGVKD in the germline V gene. The CDR3 has 15 amino acids. V lost 6 bases and J lost 0, with 14 bases in between. In DNA form, the CDR3 reads TGTGCCATCAGCGGGGGATACATCTCTAACTATGGCTACACCTTC. Translation: CAISGGYISNYGYTF.

This rearrangement joins TRBV7-6 to TRBJ1-3; the match to TRBD1 covers 7 bases. The CDR3 consists of 17 residues. Germline assignment: CDR1 SGHVS and CDR2 FNYEAQ. The J segment lost 4 bases and the V segment lost 1 base, leaving 10 bases of the junction unmatched. CDR3: CASSLVELRGQGNTIYF. The CDR3 coding sequence is TGTGCCAGCAGCTTAGTTGAACTAAGGGGACAGGGAAACACCATATATTTT.

The chain carries TRBV2 and TRBJ1-1; 9 bases match TRBD1. V lost 8 bases, J lost 0 bases, and 7 bases stayed unmatched. This CDR3 is built from 15 residues. Germline V CDR1 and CDR2: SNHLY, FYNNEI. The CDR3 is CASGTGSTMNTEAFF. The CDR3 DNA sequence: TGTGCCAGCGGGACAGGGTCGACAATGAACACTGAAGCTTTCTTT.

This clone was counted many times. V and J are TRBV19 and TRBJ1-6, with 8 positions matching TRBD1. This CDR3 is built from 15 residues. J was trimmed by 9 bases and V by 0 bases; bases with no gene match: 4. In germline, CDR1 is LNHDA, CDR2 SQIVND (reference sequence). The CDR3 here is CASSIDSGGFSPLHF. The DNA for the CDR3 is TGTGCCAGTAGTATAGATTCAGGGGGCTTTTCACCCCTCCACTTT. Variable domain in full (rest from reference TRBV19 and TRBJ1-6): DGGITQSPKYLFRKEGQNVTLSCEQNLNHDAMYWYRQDPGQGLRLIYYSQIVNDFQKGDIAEGYSVSREKKESFPLTVTSAQKNPTAFYLCASSIDSGGFSPLHFGNGTRLTVT.

The rearrangement links TRBV6-6 to TRBJ1-2; 10 positions agree with TRBD1. Losses at the gene ends were 6 bases for V and 2 bases for J; bases not matched to a gene: 3. Looked up from germline, CDR1 is MNHNY and CDR2 is SVGAGI (reference sequence). The CDR3 sequence is 14 residues long. CDR3 sequence: CASRTGGANYGYTF. The DNA for the CDR3 is TGTGCCAGCAGGACAGGGGGCGCAAACTATGGCTACACCTTC.

This chain connects TRBV6-4 to TRBJ1-2; D call uncertain. Deletions cut 4 bases from V and 8 bases from J, with 20 bases between. Germline V lookup: CDR1 MRHNA, CDR2 SNTAGT. The CDR3 is 15 amino acids. CDR3 region: CASSVRGAQPGGYTF. The CDR3 DNA follows: TGTGCCAGCAGTGTTCGGGGAGCACAACCGGGGGGCTACACCTTC.

The chain has TRBV16 and TRBJ2-5; a weak D match, TRBD2 (5 bases). Germline V lookup: CDR1 KGHSY, CDR2 FQNENV. Trimming removed 4 bases at V and 4 bases at J, with 16 bases between. The CDR3 extends over 15 amino acids. The CDR3 reads CASSRGSTSGETQYF. Here the CDR3 DNA reads TGTGCCAGCAGCCGCGGGTCCACTTCGGGAGAGACCCAGTACTTC.

The J gene is TRBJ1-1, the V gene TRBV11-3; tentative D call: TRBD1 (6 bases). The germline V and J ends were trimmed by 5 bases and 5 bases, with 18 bases remaining between them. Germline CDR1 and CDR2: SGHNT and YENEEA. The CDR3 extends over 15 amino acids. CDR3 in DNA: TGTGCCAGCAGCCATACTACAGGGCAGGGAACTGAAGCTTTCTTT. It encodes CASSHTTGQGTEAFF. Based on the CDR3 plus reference TRBV11-3 and TRBJ1-1, the full variable domain is EAGVVQSPRYKIIEKKQPVAFWCNPISGHNTLYWYLQNLGQGPELLIRYENEEAVDDSQLPKDRFSAERLKGVDSTLKIQPAELGDSAVYLCASSHTTGQGTEAFFGQGTRLTVV.

V and J are TRBV11-2 and TRBJ2-5, with 16 positions matching TRBD2. With V trimmed by 2 bases and J by 2 bases, 5 bases remained unmatched. Germline V gene sequence: CDR1 SGHAT, CDR2 FQNNGV. This CDR3 is 18 amino acids long. The DNA for the CDR3 is TGTGCCAGCAGCTTAACCGGGACTAGCGGGGGGGTGCAAGAGACCCAGTACTTC. This sequence encodes CASSLTGTSGGVQETQYF. The complete variable domain, with remaining parts taken from reference TRBV11-2 and TRBJ2-5, reads EAGVAQSPRYKIIEKRQSVAFWCNPISGHATLYWYQQILGQGPKLLIQFQNNGVVDDSQLPKDRFSAERLKGVDSTLKIQPAKLEDSAVYLCASSLTGTSGGVQETQYFGPGTRLLVL.

This rearrangement joins TRBV15 to TRBJ2-4; the D gene is possibly TRBD1 (6 bases). V was cut by 4 bases and J by 8 bases, with 15 bases left in between. The length of the CDR3 is 14 residues. The germline V gene encodes CDR1 LNHNV and CDR2 YYDKDF (reference sequence). CDR3 nucleotides: TGTGCCACCAGCATCCCCGGGACATTGGACATTCAGTACTTC. Translating it yields CATSIPGTLDIQYF.

V usage is TRBV7-2 and J usage is TRBJ1-4; D is unclear. The CDR3 runs to 13 residues. The germline gives CDR1 SGHTA, CDR2 FQGNSA. V was pared by 3 bases and J by 1 base, with 3 bases between. The CDR3 nucleotides are TGTGCCAGCAGCTTCGGAACTAATGAAAAACTGTTTTTT. Amino acids: CASSFGTNEKLFF.

The chain couples TRBV19 to TRBJ2-5; tentatively, D is TRBD1 (6 bases). Deletions cut 4 bases from V and 4 bases from J, with 13 bases between. The CDR3 consists of 14 residues. The germline gives CDR1 LNHDA, CDR2 SQIVND (reference sequence). In DNA, the CDR3 is TGTGCCAGTAGTACATTCACGACAGGAGAGACCCAGTACTTC. This translates into CASSTFTTGETQYF. The full variable domain, in which reference TRBV19 and TRBJ2-5 provide the parts outside the CDR3, is DGGITQSPKYLFRKEGQNVTLSCEQNLNHDAMYWYRQDPGQGLRLIYYSQIVNDFQKGDIAEGYSVSREKKESFPLTVTSAQKNPTAFYLCASSTFTTGETQYFGPGTRLLVL.

The CDR3 bases are TGTGCCAGCAGCCTATCCCGGGTCTACTCTGGAAACACCATATATTTT. It yields the protein CASSLSRVYSGNTIYF. V gene TRBV7-6 combines with J gene TRBJ1-3; D is unresolved. The V end was cut by 5 bases, the J end by 0 bases, with 14 bases between. Germline CDR1 SGHVS, CDR2 FNYEAQ. This CDR3 contains 16 residues.

The chain combines TRBV2 with TRBJ2-5, with TRBD2 identical over 11 bases. CDR3 length equals 22 residues. Unmatched junction bases numbered 28, after V lost 6 bases and J lost 4 bases. Germline loops: CDR1 SNHLY, CDR2 FYNNEI. The CDR3 bases are TGTGCCAGCAGGGGTCAGGGAGCTCCCCGCCCGCAAACTAGCGGGGGAAGAGAGACCCAGTACTTC. Amino acids: CASRGQGAPRPQTSGGRETQYF.

This clone was detected a few times. The chain employs TRBV6-5 and TRBJ2-7; 7 nucleotides match TRBD1. Losses at the gene ends were 7 bases for V and 2 bases for J; bases not matched to a gene: 11. Germline V CDR1 and CDR2: MNHEY, SVGAGI. The CDR3 runs 15 residues. CDR3 DNA sequence: TGTGCCAGCATCGCCGGGACAGCTCATCCCTACGAGCAGTACTTC. Protein: CASIAGTAHPYEQYF.

In its sample, this clone was seen a few times. The chain joins TRBV4-2 to TRBJ1-1; D uncertain. CDR3 size: 14 residues. V gave up 4 bases and J gave up 4 bases, with 13 bases separating them. Looked up from germline, CDR1 is LGHNA and CDR2 is YNFKEQ. The CDR3 sequence: CASSPLHGGTEAFF. The CDR3 DNA is TGTGCCAGCAGCCCCCTACACGGCGGCACTGAAGCTTTCTTT.

This clone was seen once. V is TRBV7-9 and J is TRBJ2-3; no clear D gene. The CDR3 is made up of 15 amino acids. Germline CDR1 reads SEHNR; CDR2 reads FQNEAQ (reference sequence). V was cut by 1 base and J by 3 bases, with 11 bases left in between. CDR3 bases: TGTGCCAGCAGCTTAGATCTCAGGTCTACAGATACGCAGTATTTT. Translation: CASSLDLRSTDTQYF.

The chain recombines TRBV9 with TRBJ1-3; D is undetermined. V gave up 0 bases and J gave up 7 bases, with 8 bases separating them. Looked up from germline, CDR1 is SGDLS and CDR2 is YYNGEE. The CDR3 has 13 residues. This CDR3 reads CASSVGAENTIYF. In nucleotides, the CDR3 is TGTGCCAGCAGCGTAGGGGCTGAGAACACCATATATTTT.

In this sample, this clone turned up once. V gene TRBV5-1 combines with J gene TRBJ2-1; 9 bases match TRBD2. Unmatched junction bases numbered 7, after V lost 4 bases and J lost 2 bases. Germline CDR1 reads SGHRS; CDR2 reads YFSETQ. The CDR3 sequence is 16 residues long. The chain's CDR3 is CASSPGASGAYNEQFF. The CDR3 bases are TGCGCCAGCAGCCCTGGGGCTAGCGGGGCCTACAATGAGCAGTTCTTC. The complete variable domain, with remaining parts taken from reference TRBV5-1 and TRBJ2-1, reads KAGVTQTPRYLIKTRGQQVTLSCSPISGHRSVSWYQQTPGQGLQFLFEYFSETQRNKGNFPGRFSGRQFSNSRSEMNVSTLELGDSALYLCASSPGASGAYNEQFFGPGTRLTVL.